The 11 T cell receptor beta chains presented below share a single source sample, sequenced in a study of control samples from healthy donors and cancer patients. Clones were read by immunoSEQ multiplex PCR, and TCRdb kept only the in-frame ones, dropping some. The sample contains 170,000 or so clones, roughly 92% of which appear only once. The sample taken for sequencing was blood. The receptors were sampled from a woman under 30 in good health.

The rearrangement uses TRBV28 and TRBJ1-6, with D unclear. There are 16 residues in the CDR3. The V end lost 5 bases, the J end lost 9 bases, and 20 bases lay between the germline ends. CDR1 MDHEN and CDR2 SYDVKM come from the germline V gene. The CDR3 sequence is CASSRLWTNWGSPLHF. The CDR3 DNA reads TGTGCCAGCAGTCGCCTCTGGACGAACTGGGGTTCACCCCTCCACTTT. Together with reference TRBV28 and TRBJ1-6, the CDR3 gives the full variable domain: DVKVTQSSRYLVKRTGEKVFLECVQDMDHENMFWYRQDPGLGLRLIYFSYDVKMKEKGDIPEGYSVSREKKERFSLILESASTNQTSMYLCASSRLWTNWGSPLHFGNGTRLTVT.

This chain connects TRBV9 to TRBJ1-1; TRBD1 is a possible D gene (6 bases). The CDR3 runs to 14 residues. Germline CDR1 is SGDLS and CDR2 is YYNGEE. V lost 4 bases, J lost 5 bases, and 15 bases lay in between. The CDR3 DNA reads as TGTGCCAGCAGCAGACGACAGGTTGGGACTGAAGCTTTCTTT. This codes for CASSRRQVGTEAFF.

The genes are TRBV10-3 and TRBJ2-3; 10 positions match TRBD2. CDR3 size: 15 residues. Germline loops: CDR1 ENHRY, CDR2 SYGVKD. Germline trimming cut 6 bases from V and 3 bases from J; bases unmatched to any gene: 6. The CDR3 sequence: CAIRSERGGTDTQYF. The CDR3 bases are TGTGCCATCAGGTCGGAGCGGGGGGGAACAGATACGCAGTATTTT.

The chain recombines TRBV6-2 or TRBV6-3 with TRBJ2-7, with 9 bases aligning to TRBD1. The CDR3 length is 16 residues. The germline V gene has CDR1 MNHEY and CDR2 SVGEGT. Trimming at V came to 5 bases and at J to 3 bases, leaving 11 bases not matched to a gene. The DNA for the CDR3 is TGTGCCAGCAGTGACATGGACAGGGGCCTCCTCTACGAGCAGTACTTC. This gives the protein CASSDMDRGLLYEQYF.

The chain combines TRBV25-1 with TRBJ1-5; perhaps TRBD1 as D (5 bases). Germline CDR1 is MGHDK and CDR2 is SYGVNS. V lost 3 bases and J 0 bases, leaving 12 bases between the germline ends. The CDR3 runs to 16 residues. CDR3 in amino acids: CASSEGTSSSNQPQHF. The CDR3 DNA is TGTGCCAGCAGTGAGGGGACGTCTTCTAGCAATCAGCCCCAGCATTTT.

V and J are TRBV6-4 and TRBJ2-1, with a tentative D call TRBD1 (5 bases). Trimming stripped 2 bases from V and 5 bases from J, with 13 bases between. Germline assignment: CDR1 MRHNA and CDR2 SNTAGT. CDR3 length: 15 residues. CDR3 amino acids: CASSDQGLGNNEQFF. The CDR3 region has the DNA TGTGCCAGCAGTGACCAGGGCCTAGGGAACAATGAGCAGTTCTTC.

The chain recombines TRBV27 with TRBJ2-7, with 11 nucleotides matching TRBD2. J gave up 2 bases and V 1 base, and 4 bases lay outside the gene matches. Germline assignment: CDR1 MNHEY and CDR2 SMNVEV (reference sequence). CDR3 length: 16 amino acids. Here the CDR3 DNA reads TGTGCCAGCAGTTTATTTTCGGGACTAGCGGCCTACGAGCAGTACTTC. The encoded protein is CASSLFSGLAAYEQYF.

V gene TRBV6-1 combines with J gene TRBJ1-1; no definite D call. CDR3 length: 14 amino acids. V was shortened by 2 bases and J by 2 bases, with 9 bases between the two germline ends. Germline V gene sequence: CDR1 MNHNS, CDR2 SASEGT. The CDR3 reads CASSEWAANTEAFF. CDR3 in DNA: TGTGCCAGCAGTGAATGGGCAGCCAACACTGAAGCTTTCTTT.

For the CDR3, the DNA is TGTGCCAGCAGCGCCTCAGCGGGGGGGGATACGCAGTATTTT. Its translation: CASSASAGGDTQYF. The chain couples TRBV9 to TRBJ2-3, with 10 bases fitting TRBD2. Germline V gene data show CDR1 as SGDLS and CDR2 as YYNGEE. The V and J ends lost 3 bases and 6 bases, in that order; junction bases with no gene match: 4. There are 14 residues in the CDR3.

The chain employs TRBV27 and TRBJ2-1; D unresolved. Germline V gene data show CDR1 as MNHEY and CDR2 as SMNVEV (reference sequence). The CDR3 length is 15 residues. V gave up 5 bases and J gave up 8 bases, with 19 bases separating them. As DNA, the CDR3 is TGTGCCAGCAGTAGCCCGACGCGCCTGGGTGATGAGCAGTTCTTC. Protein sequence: CASSSPTRLGDEQFF.

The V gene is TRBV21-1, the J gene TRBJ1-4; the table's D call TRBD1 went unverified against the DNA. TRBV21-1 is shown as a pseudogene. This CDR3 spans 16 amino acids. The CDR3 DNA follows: TGTGCCAGCAGCAAAGAGGGTGGACAGGGATTTGAAAAACTGTTTTTT. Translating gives CASSKEGGQGFEKLFF.